This TCR beta chain was found in a study of CD8 T cells in ankylosing spondylitis. Germline-derived CDR1 and CDR2 are SGHAT and FQNNGV. This CDR3 region has 17 residues. The V segment lost 5 bases and the J segment 0 bases; nucleotides outside the gene matches: 9. Points from the study as a whole: Blood of patients with ankylosing spondylitis appeared to be characterized by a TCR beta motif of eight highly homologous variants.

In regard to this clonotype: Its antigen is unidentified.

TCR beta libraries were made by quantitative 5'-RACE with molecular barcodes. MiXCR was run by TCRdb on the 5' RACE reads, yielding one entry per CDR3 protein. The profile shows roughly 180,000 distinct CDR3 sequences, 8.5% to 10% of them singletons. The specimen was blood, either unsorted or a sorted T cell fraction (not recorded which). This receptor was taken from a female donor with ankylosing spondylitis or in good health (not recorded which). The chain links TRBV11-2 to TRBJ2-3; 9 bases map to TRBD2. The DNA of the CDR3 is TGTGCCAGCAGCGGAGTCGCTAGCGGGGCGAGCACAGATACGCAGTATTTT. This gives the protein CASSGVASGASTDTQYF.